These T cell receptor beta chains were read from a single sample in a study of response to subunit inactivated influenza vaccine. TCRdb fed the RT-PCR reads into MiXCR, producing one record per CDR3 protein. The sample consists of about 540,000 distinct CDR3 sequences, around 21% of them appearing once. These data were likewise used in another study, on T cells expressing NK-cell markers.

Material: CD4+ T cells sorted from PBMCs, obtained 11 to 12 days after vaccination. The receptors derive from a man in his forties or fifties who received an inactivated influenza vaccine. Each CDR3 is given with its conserved first and last residue.

V gene	CDR3 protein
TRBV20-1	CSASGTTGAANYGYTF
TRBV10-3	CAIKGDRAKNIQYF
TRBV6-2/TRBV6-3	CASSYLGRVNSPLHF
TRBV12-3/TRBV12-4	CASSFSGGTIYF
TRBV6-1	CASTEGGNQPQHF
TRBV20-1	CSASENTEAFF
TRBV20-1	CSASRSYNEQFF
TRBV2	CASSLLNNEQFF
TRBV10-1	CARGILKQCF
TRBV20-1	CSASSPSGVYEQYF
TRBV5-4	CASSSGQMNTEAFF
TRBV18	CASSPGTGLVPQYF
TRBV20-1	CSAEMDRGHGKAFF
TRBV18	CASSPRQEPTDTQYF